This T cell receptor (beta chain) was sequenced during a study of beta chain features in type 1 diabetes. This clone was counted a few times. The CDR3 has 13 residues. The germline CDR1 and CDR2 sequences are SEHNR and FQNEAQ (reference sequence). The ends were cut back, 5 bases at V and 6 bases at J, with 10 bases in the middle. Expressed TCRB transcripts were sequenced because the entire RNA isolate underwent reverse transcription. TCRdb's copy holds only in-frame clones and misses some; the assay was immunoSEQ multiplex PCR. Altogether hundreds of thousands of clones are present, about an eighth being singletons, with the ten largest covering approximately 0.045%.

V gene TRBV7-9 combines with J gene TRBJ1-4; no clear D. This TCR derives from a woman aged 18-29 years in good health. Sequenced: naive CD4+ T cells from blood. CDR3 DNA: TGTGCCAGCAGCCTATCCGGTCATGAAAAACTGTTTTTT. Protein: CASSLSGHEKLFF. Filled out from reference TRBV7-9 and TRBJ1-4, the complete variable domain reads DTGVSQNPRHKITKRGQNVTFRCDPISEHNRLYWYRQTLGQGPEFLTYFQNEAQLEKSRLLSDRFSAERPKGSFSTLEIQRTEQGDSAMYLCASSLSGHEKLFFGSGTQLSVL.